The next 23 T cell receptor beta chains were all read from a single sample in a study of blood T cell repertoires in COVID-19. Method: immunoSEQ multiplex PCR; TCRdb's copy keeps in-frame clones and lacks some. The sample yields 200,000 to 250,000 clones, roughly 80% seen once. Specimen: peripheral blood. All receptors derive from a woman of 80 years or more with acute or convalescent COVID-19.

This chain connects TRBV5-1 to TRBJ1-4; weak D call: TRBD1 (5 bases). This CDR3 is built from 14 residues. CDR1 and CDR2 (germline): SGHRS, YFSETQ. The ends were cut back, 0 bases at V and 8 bases at J, with 11 bases in the middle. The CDR3 region has the DNA TGCGCCAGCAGCTTGGGGCAGGGAGGAGAAAAACTGTTTTTT. Translation: CASSLGQGGEKLFF.

Comments on this clone: Germline is not matched at one junction end, which may reflect a read error. This rearrangement joins TRBV12-3 or TRBV12-4 to TRBJ2-1, with a tentative D call TRBD1 (5 bases). The length of the CDR3 is 13 residues. CDR3 nucleotides: TGTGCCAGCAGCCCCATTATGGGTCAGGGAAGGATCTTC. Protein: CASSPIMGQGRIF.

This clone is a singleton in its sample. The V and J genes are TRBV4-2 and TRBJ1-6, with 7 bases aligning to TRBD1. The CDR3 consists of 16 residues. From germline, CDR1 is LGHNA and CDR2 YNFKEQ. The V gene end was trimmed by 1 base and the J gene end by 6 bases; junction bases not matched to a gene: 6. Here the CDR3 reads CASSQVAGQPNSPLHF. CDR3 coding DNA: TGTGCCAGCAGCCAAGTCGCGGGACAGCCTAATTCACCCCTCCACTTT.

This clone was seen a single time. This sequence joins TRBV24-1 and TRBJ2-1; 12 bases are shared with TRBD2. Trimming at V came to 7 bases and at J to 4 bases, leaving 10 bases not matched to a gene. CDR1 KGHDR and CDR2 SFDVKD come from the germline V gene. There are 17 residues in the CDR3. The CDR3 DNA reads TGTGCCACCAGCCTAGCGGGGGGGCGGACCCTTTACAATGAGCAGTTCTTC. It specifies CATSLAGGRTLYNEQFF.

The table lists this clone with a count of one. The V call is TRBV2, the J call TRBJ1-1, with TRBD1 matching over 8 bases. Germline values: CDR1 SNHLY, CDR2 FYNNEI. With 6 bases clipped from V and 4 bases from J, the junction kept 13 bases outside the gene matches. This CDR3 is 16 amino acids long. The DNA for the CDR3 is TGTGCCAGCAGCAAGTCAGGGGGCGATTTGGGCACTGAAGCTTTCTTT. It encodes CASSKSGGDLGTEAFF.

The chain uses TRBV10-3 and TRBJ1-5, with TRBD1 matching over 10 bases. The CDR3 contains 15 residues. With 5 bases clipped from V and 6 bases from J, the junction kept 7 bases outside the gene matches. Germline CDR1 and CDR2: ENHRY and SYGVKD. This CDR3 is CAISPGTGDVQPQHF. The CDR3 DNA sequence: TGTGCCATCAGTCCCGGGACAGGGGACGTTCAGCCCCAGCATTTT.

This sequence joins TRBV7-2 and TRBJ2-5; D perhaps matches TRBD1 (5 bases). Germline V gene sequence: CDR1 SGHTA, CDR2 FQGNSA. Trimming shortened V by 1 base and J by 5 bases, and 11 bases separated the two germline ends. The CDR3 sequence is 14 residues long. The CDR3 sequence: CASSLDAGAETQYF. CDR3 DNA: TGTGCCAGCAGCTTAGACGCTGGGGCGGAGACCCAGTACTTC.

This clone was counted between two and nine times. Different DNA sequences within this sample yield the same CDR3. CDR3 coding DNA: TGTGCCAGCAGCCTGTCTGGAAACACCATATATTTT. Translation gives CASSLSGNTIYF. The chain is built from TRBV12-3 or TRBV12-4 and TRBJ1-3; no reliable D call. Deletions cut 6 bases from V and 1 base from J, with 4 bases between. This CDR3 is built from 12 residues.

V is TRBV9 and J is TRBJ2-1; 9 nucleotides line up with TRBD2. Germline CDR1 reads SGDLS; CDR2 reads YYNGEE. With 0 bases clipped from V and 3 bases from J, the junction kept 7 bases outside the gene matches. CDR3 length equals 17 residues. CDR3 sequence (DNA): TGTGCCAGCAGCGTAGAGGGTAGCGGGGGACTCTACAATGAGCAGTTCTTC. It yields the protein CASSVEGSGGLYNEQFF. The complete variable domain, with remaining parts taken from reference TRBV9 and TRBJ2-1, reads DSGVTQTPKHLITATGQRVTLRCSPRSGDLSVYWYQQSLDQGLQFLIQYYNGEERAKGNILERFSAQQFPDLHSELNLSSLELGDSALYFCASSVEGSGGLYNEQFFGPGTRLTVL.

The chain couples TRBV3-1 (or the pseudogene TRBV3-2) to TRBJ2-7, with 12 bases fitting TRBD2. This CDR3 region has 15 residues. J gave up 7 bases and V 1 base, and 5 bases lay outside the gene matches. Per germline, CDR1 LGHDT and CDR2 YNNKEL (reference sequence). The CDR3 region is CASSQGLAGVQEQYF. The CDR3 region has the DNA TGTGCCAGCAGCCAAGGACTAGCGGGAGTACAGGAGCAGTACTTC.

This sequence joins TRBV11-2 and TRBJ2-1; 8 bases match TRBD2. The CDR3 length is 17 residues. Germline V CDR1 and CDR2: SGHAT, FQNNGV. With V trimmed by 4 bases and J by 7 bases, 15 bases remained unmatched. The CDR3 sequence: CASSSPAGGLTGNEQFF. DNA of the CDR3: TGTGCCAGCAGCTCCCCCGCGGGAGGCCTCACGGGGAATGAGCAGTTCTTC.

The J gene is TRBJ1-1, the V gene TRBV19; D may be TRBD1 (6 bases). Deletions cut 2 bases from V and 1 base from J, with 8 bases between. This CDR3 has 14 amino acids. Germline loops: CDR1 LNHDA, CDR2 SQIVND (reference sequence). The CDR3 coding sequence is TGTGCCAGTAGTATAAGGACAGCGAACACTGAAGCTTTCTTT. Protein: CASSIRTANTEAFF.

The V call is TRBV10-3, the J call TRBJ2-3, with 7 bases identical to TRBD2. The CDR3 has 16 residues. Trimming cost V 2 bases and J 2 bases; bases outside gene matches: 7. Germline V gene sequence: CDR1 ENHRY, CDR2 SYGVKD. The CDR3 spells CAISEGSGALTDTQYF. DNA of the CDR3: TGTGCCATCAGTGAGGGAAGCGGGGCCCTCACAGATACGCAGTATTTT.

V is TRBV19 and J is TRBJ2-2; TRBD1 matches at 8 bases. Per germline, CDR1 LNHDA and CDR2 SQIVND (reference sequence). The ends lost 3 bases at V and 6 bases at J; junction bases unmatched: 3. This CDR3 region has 14 residues. The CDR3 DNA reads TGTGCCAGTAGTATTCCACAGGGGGCCGGGGAGCTGTTTTTT. It yields the protein CASSIPQGAGELFF.

This clone was recorded a few times. The chain is built from TRBV4-1 and TRBJ1-5; D remains ambiguous. CDR3 size: 14 residues. Germline loops: CDR1 MGHRA, CDR2 YSYEKL. The V and J ends lost 0 bases and 7 bases respectively, with 10 bases between them. The CDR3 sequence: CASSQDRGPQPQHF. Here the CDR3 DNA reads TGCGCCAGCAGCCAAGATCGAGGGCCCCAGCCCCAGCATTTT.

The V call is TRBV5-8, the J call TRBJ1-1; TRBD1 agrees at 7 bases. Germline CDR1 reads SGHTS; CDR2 reads YDEGEE. The CDR3 covers 12 residues. V was clipped by 4 bases and J by 11 bases; unmatched bases: 8. CDR3: CASSGRQGLAFF. CDR3 bases: TGTGCCAGCAGCGGAAGACAGGGCTTGGCTTTCTTT.

CDR3 amino acids: CASSPSGGGNQPQHF. Here the CDR3 DNA reads TGTGCCAGCTCACCATCCGGAGGGGGCAATCAGCCCCAGCATTTT. V is TRBV18 and J is TRBJ1-5, with D tentatively TRBD1 (5 bases). CDR3 length: 15 amino acids. Germline V CDR1 and CDR2: KGHSH, LQKENI. V was trimmed by 2 bases and J by 2 bases, leaving 10 bases between them.

The rearrangement links TRBV24-1 to TRBJ2-2; D might be TRBD1 (6 bases). With 9 bases removed from V and 0 bases from J, the gap between germline ends came to 19 bases. The CDR3 has 17 amino acids. Per the germline V gene, CDR1 is KGHDR and CDR2 is SFDVKD. CDR3 sequence (DNA): TGTGCCACCTCCTTCGGGACATTTAACTCGAACACCGGGGAGCTGTTTTTT. This codes for CATSFGTFNSNTGELFF.

The chain joins TRBV7-2 to TRBJ2-7; possible D gene TRBD2, 6 bases. This CDR3 is built from 15 residues. V dropped 3 bases and J dropped 1 base, with 13 bases sitting between them. Per germline, CDR1 SGHTA and CDR2 FQGNSA. In DNA form, the CDR3 reads TGTGCCAGCAGCTTGGGGAGGCCTCCATCCTACGAGCAGTACTTC. It translates to CASSLGRPPSYEQYF.

This clone has at least ten counts. The rearrangement joins TRBV29-1 to TRBJ2-7; tentatively, D is TRBD2 (6 bases). V dropped 1 base and J dropped 0 bases, with 13 bases sitting between them. The CDR3 has 15 amino acids. Germline CDR1 is SQVTM and CDR2 is ANQGSEA. The CDR3 reads CSVEAGGSHSYEQYF. In DNA, the CDR3 is TGCAGCGTTGAAGCCGGGGGTTCCCACTCCTACGAGCAGTACTTC.

The rearrangement links TRBV9 to TRBJ2-3; D is perhaps TRBD2 (6 bases). The CDR3 length is 13 residues. V was shortened by 0 bases and J by 11 bases, with 13 bases between the two germline ends. CDR1 SGDLS and CDR2 YYNGEE come from the germline V gene. Written as DNA, the CDR3 is TGTGCCAGCAGCGTAGTAGGAGGGAGGATGCAGTATTTT. Protein product: CASSVVGGRMQYF.

This clone turned up a few times. The chain recombines TRBV18 with TRBJ1-1; the D is unclear. V lost 4 bases and J 4 bases, leaving 13 bases between the germline ends. Per the germline V gene, CDR1 is KGHSH and CDR2 is LQKENI. This CDR3 is 14 amino acids long. The CDR3 DNA sequence: TGTGCCAGCTCACGTGAGGGTGGGATCACTGAAGCTTTCTTT. Amino acids: CASSREGGITEAFF.

The J gene is TRBJ1-1, the V gene TRBV29-1, with a possible D match to TRBD1 (6 bases). V was clipped by 0 bases and J by 10 bases, with 9 bases between them. CDR1 and CDR2 from the germline V gene are SQVTM and ANQGSEA. CDR3 length equals 11 residues. The CDR3 here is CSVEDGGRAFF. The DNA of the CDR3 is TGCAGCGTTGAAGATGGGGGCAGAGCTTTCTTT.